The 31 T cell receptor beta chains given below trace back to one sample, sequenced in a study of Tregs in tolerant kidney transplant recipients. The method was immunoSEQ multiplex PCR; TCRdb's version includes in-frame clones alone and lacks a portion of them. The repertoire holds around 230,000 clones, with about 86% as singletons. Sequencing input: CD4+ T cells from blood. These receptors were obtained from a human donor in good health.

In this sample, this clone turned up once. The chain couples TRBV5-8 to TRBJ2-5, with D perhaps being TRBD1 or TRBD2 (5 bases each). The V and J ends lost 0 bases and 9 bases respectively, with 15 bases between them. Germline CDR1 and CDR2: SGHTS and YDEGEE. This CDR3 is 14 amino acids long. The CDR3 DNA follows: TGTGCCAGCAGCTTGGGAGGGGCGGCTCGGCCCCAGTACTTC. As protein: CASSLGGAARPQYF.

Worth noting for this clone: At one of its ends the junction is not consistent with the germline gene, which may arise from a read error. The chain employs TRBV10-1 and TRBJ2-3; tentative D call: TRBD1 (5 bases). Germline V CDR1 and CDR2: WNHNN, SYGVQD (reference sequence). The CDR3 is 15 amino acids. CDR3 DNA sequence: TGCGTCAGCAGTTGGACACCTTCTCTCACAGATACGCAGTATTTT. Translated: CVSSWTPSLTDTQYF.

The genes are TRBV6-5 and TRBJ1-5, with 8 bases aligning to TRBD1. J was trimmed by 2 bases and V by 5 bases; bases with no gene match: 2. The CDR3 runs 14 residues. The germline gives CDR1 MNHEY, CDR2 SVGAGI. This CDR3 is CASSRDRRNQPQHF. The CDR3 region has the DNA TGTGCCAGCAGTCGGGACAGGCGCAATCAGCCCCAGCATTTT.

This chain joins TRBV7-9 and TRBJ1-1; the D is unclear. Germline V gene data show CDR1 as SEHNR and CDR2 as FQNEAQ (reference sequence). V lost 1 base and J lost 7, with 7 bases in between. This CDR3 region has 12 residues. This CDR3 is CASSLVFVEAFF. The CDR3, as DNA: TGTGCCAGCAGCTTAGTCTTCGTTGAAGCTTTCTTT.

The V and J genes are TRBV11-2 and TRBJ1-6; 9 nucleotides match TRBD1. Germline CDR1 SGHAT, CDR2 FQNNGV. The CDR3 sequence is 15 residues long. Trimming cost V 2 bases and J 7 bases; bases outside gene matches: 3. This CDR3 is CASSLTGGINSPLHF. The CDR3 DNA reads TGTGCCAGCAGCTTAACAGGGGGCATCAATTCACCCCTCCACTTT.

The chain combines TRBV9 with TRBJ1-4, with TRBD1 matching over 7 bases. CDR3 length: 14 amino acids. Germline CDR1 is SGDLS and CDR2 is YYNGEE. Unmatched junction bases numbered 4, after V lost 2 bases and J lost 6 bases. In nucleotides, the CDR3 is TGTGCCAGCAGCGTGAGGGGGACAGATGAAAAACTGTTTTTT. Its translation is CASSVRGTDEKLFF.

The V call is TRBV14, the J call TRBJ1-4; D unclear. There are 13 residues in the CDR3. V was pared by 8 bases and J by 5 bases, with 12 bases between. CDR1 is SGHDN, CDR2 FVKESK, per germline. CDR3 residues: CASSLNLNEKLFF. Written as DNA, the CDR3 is TGTGCCAGCTCACTCAACTTAAATGAAAAACTGTTTTTT.

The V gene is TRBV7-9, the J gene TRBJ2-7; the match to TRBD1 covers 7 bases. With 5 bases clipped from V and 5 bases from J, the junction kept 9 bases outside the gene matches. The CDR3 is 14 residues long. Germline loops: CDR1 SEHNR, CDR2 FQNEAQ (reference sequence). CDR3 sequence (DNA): TGTGCCAGCAGCCTTCCAGGGGGAAACAACGAGCAGTACTTC. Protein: CASSLPGGNNEQYF.

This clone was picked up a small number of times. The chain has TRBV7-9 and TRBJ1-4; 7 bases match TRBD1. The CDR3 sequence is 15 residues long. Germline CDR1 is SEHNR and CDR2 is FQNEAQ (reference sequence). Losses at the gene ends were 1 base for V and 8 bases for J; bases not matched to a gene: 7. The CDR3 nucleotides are TGTGCCAGCAGCTTAGGACAGGGTCTTGGGGAAAAACTGTTTTTT. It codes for CASSLGQGLGEKLFF.

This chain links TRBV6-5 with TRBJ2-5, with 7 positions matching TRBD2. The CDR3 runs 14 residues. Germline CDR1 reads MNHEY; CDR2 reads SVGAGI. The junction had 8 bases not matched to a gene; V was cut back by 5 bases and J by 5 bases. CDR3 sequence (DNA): TGTGCCAGCAGTGGGAGGACTAGATGGGAGACCCAGTACTTC. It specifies CASSGRTRWETQYF.

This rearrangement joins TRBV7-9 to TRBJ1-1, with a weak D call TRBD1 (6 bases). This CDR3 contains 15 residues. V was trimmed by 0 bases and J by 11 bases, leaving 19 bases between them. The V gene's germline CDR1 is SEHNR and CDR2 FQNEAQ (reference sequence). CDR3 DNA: TGTGCCAGCAGCTTAGCGGGGGCAGGCCATGTCCGGGCTTTCTTT. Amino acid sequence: CASSLAGAGHVRAFF.

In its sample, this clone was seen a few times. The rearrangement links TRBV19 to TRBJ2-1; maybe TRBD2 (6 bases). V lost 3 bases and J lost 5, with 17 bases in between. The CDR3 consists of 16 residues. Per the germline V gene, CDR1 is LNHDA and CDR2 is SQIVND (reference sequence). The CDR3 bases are TGTGCCAGTAGTATTAGGACTACAGCCTACGACAATGAGCAGTTCTTC. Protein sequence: CASSIRTTAYDNEQFF.

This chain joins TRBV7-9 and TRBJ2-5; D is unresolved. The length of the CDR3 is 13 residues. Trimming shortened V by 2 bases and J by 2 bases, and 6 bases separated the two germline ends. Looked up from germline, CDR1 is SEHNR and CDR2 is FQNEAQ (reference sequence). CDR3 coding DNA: TGTGCCAGCAGCTTAACTACTCAAGAGACCCAGTACTTC. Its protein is CASSLTTQETQYF.

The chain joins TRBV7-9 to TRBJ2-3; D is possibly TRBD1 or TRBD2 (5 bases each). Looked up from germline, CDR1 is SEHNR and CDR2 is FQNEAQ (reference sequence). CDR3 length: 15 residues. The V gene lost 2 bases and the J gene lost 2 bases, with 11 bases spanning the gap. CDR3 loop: CASSLQGPPTDTQYF. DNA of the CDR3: TGTGCCAGCAGCTTACAGGGACCCCCCACAGATACGCAGTATTTT. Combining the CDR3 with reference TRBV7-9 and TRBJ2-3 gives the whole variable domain DTGVSQNPRHKITKRGQNVTFRCDPISEHNRLYWYRQTLGQGPEFLTYFQNEAQLEKSRLLSDRFSAERPKGSFSTLEIQRTEQGDSAMYLCASSLQGPPTDTQYFGPGTRLTVL.

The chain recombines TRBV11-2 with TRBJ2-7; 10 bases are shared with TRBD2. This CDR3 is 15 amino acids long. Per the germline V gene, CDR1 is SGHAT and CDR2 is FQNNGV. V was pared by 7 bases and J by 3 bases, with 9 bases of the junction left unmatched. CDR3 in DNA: TGTGCCAGCACCCCCGGACTAGCGGACTACTACGAGCAGTACTTC. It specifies CASTPGLADYYEQYF.

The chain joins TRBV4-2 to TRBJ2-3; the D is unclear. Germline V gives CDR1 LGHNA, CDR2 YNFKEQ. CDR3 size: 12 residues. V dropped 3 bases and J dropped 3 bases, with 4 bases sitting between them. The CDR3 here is CASSQATDTQYF. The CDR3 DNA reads TGTGCCAGCAGCCAGGCGACAGATACGCAGTATTTT.

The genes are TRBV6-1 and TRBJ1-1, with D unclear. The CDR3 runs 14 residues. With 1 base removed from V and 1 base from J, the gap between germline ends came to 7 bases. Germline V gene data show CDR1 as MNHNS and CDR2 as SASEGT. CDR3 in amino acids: CASSEDPGNTEAFF. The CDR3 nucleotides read TGTGCCAGCAGTGAAGACCCGGGGAACACTGAAGCTTTCTTT.

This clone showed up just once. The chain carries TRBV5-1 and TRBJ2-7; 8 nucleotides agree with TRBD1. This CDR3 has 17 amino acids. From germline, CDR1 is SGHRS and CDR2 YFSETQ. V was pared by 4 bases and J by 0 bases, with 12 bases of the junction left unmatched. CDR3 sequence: CASSPGQGRGTSYEQYF. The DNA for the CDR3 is TGCGCCAGCAGCCCCGGACAGGGAAGGGGGACCTCCTACGAGCAGTACTTC.

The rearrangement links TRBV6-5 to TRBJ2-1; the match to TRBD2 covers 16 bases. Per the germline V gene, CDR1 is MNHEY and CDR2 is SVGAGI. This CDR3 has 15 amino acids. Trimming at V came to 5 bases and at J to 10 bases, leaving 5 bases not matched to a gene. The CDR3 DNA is TGTGCCAGCAGTCCCGGGACTAGCGGGAGGGCCGAGCAGTTCTTC. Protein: CASSPGTSGRAEQFF.

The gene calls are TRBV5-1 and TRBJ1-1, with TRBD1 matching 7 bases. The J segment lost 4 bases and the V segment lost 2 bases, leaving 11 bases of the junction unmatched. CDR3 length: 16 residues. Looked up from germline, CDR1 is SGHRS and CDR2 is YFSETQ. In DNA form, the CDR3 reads TGCGCCAGCAGCTTCACGGGGGCAGGGGGAGGCACTGAAGCTTTCTTT. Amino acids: CASSFTGAGGGTEAFF. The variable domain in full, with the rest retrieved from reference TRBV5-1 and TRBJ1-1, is KAGVTQTPRYLIKTRGQQVTLSCSPISGHRSVSWYQQTPGQGLQFLFEYFSETQRNKGNFPGRFSGRQFSNSRSEMNVSTLELGDSALYLCASSFTGAGGGTEAFFGQGTRLTVV.

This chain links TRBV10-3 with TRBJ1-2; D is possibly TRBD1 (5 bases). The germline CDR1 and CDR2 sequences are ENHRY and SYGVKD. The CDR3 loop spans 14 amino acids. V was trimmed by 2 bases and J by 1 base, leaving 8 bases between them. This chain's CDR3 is CAISEARDNYGYTF. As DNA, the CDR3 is TGTGCCATCAGTGAGGCCAGGGATAACTATGGCTACACCTTC.

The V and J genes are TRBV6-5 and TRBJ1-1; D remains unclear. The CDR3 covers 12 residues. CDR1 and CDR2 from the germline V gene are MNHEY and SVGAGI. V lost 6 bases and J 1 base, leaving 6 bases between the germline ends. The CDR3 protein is CASRGWNTEAFF. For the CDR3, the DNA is TGTGCCAGCAGGGGCTGGAACACTGAAGCTTTCTTT.

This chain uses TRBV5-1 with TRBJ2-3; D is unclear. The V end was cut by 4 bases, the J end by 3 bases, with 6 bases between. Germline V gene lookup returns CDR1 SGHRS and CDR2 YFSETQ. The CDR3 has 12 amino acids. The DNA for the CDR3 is TGCGCCAGCAGCCAAAGTACAGATACGCAGTATTTT. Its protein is CASSQSTDTQYF. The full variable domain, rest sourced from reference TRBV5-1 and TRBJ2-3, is KAGVTQTPRYLIKTRGQQVTLSCSPISGHRSVSWYQQTPGQGLQFLFEYFSETQRNKGNFPGRFSGRQFSNSRSEMNVSTLELGDSALYLCASSQSTDTQYFGPGTRLTVL.

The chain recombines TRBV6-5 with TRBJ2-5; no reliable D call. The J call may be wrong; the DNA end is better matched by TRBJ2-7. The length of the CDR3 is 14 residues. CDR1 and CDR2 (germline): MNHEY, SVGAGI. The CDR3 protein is CASSYSIGNYEQYF. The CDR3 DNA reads TGTGCCAGCAGTTACTCAATTGGCAACTACGAGCAGTACTTC.

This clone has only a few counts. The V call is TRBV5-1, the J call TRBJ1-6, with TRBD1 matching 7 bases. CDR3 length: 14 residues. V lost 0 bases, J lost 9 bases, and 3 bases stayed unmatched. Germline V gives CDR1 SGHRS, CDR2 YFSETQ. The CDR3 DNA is TGCGCCAGCAGCTTGGCACAGGGGAGTTCACCCCTCCACTTT. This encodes CASSLAQGSSPLHF.

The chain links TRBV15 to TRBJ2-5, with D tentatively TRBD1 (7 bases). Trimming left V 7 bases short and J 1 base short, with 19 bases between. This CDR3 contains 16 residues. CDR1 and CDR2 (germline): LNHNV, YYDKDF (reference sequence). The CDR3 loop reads CATTAGGAGGQETQYF. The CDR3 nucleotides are TGTGCCACCACCGCCGGAGGGGCAGGGGGCCAAGAGACCCAGTACTTC. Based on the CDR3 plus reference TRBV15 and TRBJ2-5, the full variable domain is DAMVIQNPRYQVTQFGKPVTLSCSQTLNHNVMYWYQQKSSQAPKLLFHYYDKDFNNEADTPDNFQSRRPNTSFCFLDIRSPGLGDTAMYLCATTAGGAGGQETQYFGPGTRLLVL.

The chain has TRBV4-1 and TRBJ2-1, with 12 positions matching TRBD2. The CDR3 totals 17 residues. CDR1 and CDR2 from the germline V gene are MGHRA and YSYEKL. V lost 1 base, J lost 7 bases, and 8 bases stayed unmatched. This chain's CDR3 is CASSQATSGSASNEQFF. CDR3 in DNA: TGCGCCAGCAGCCAAGCGACTAGCGGGAGCGCAAGTAATGAGCAGTTCTTC.

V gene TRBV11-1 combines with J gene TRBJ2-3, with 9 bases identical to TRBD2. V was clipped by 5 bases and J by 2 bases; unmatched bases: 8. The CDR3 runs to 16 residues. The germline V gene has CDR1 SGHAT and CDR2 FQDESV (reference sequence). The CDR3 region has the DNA TGTGCCAGCAGCCTGAGACTAGCGGAAACCACAGATACGCAGTATTTT. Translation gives CASSLRLAETTDTQYF.

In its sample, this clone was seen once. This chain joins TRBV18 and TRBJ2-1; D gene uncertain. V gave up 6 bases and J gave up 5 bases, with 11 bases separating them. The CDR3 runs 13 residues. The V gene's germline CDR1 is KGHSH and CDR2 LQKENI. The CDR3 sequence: CASSSFSNNEQFF. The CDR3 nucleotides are TGTGCCAGCTCGTCTTTTTCGAACAATGAGCAGTTCTTC.

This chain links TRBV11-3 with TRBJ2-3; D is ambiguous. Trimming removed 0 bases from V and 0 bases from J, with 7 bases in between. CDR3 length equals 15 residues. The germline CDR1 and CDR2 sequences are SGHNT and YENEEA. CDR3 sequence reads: CASSLDRQSTDTQYF. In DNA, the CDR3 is TGTGCCAGCAGCTTAGATCGGCAGAGCACAGATACGCAGTATTTT.

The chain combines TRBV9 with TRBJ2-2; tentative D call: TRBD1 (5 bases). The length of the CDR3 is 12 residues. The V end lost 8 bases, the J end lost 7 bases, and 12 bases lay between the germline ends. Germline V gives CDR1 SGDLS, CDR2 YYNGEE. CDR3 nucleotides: TGTGCCAGTAGGAAGGGGAACGGGGAGCTGTTTTTT. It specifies CASRKGNGELFF.